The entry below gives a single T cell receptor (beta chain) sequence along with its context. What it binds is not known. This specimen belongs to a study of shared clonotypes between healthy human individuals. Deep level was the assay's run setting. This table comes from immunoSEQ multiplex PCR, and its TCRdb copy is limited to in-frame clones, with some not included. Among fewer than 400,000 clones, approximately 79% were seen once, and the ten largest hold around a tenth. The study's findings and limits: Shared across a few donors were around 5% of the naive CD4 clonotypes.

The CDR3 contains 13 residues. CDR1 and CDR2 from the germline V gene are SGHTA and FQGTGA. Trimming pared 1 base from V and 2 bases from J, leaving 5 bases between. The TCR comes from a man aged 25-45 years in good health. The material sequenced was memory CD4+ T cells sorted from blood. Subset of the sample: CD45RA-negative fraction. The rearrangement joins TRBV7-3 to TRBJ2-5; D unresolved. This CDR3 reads CASSLSVQETQYF. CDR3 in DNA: TGTGCCAGCAGCTTAAGTGTACAAGAGACCCAGTACTTC.